Following are 26 T cell receptor beta chains from one sample sequenced in a study of blood T cell repertoires in COVID-19. Libraries were prepared by immunoSEQ multiplex PCR; TCRdb keeps only in-frame clonotypes and omits some of them. The sample holds 250,000 or so clones; 90% are singletons and the top ten take 0.87%. Sequencing was performed on PBMCs or T cells enriched from blood (not recorded which). All receptors derive from a man in his forties or fifties who had been exposed to COVID-19.

V gene TRBV28 combines with J gene TRBJ1-5; D gene unclear. The CDR3 runs to 13 residues. V lost 3 bases and J lost 4, with 7 bases in between. The germline V gene encodes CDR1 MDHEN and CDR2 SYDVKM. CDR3 protein: CASSFGKNQPQHF. The CDR3, as DNA: TGTGCCAGCAGTTTTGGCAAGAATCAGCCCCAGCATTTT.

The gene calls are TRBV24-1 and TRBJ2-5; D uncertain. Germline V gene sequence: CDR1 KGHDR, CDR2 SFDVKD. V was cut by 3 bases and J by 1 base, with 14 bases left in between. The CDR3 is 16 amino acids. The CDR3 DNA sequence: TGTGCCACCAGTGATCCTCCAGGCCGATCCCAAGAGACCCAGTACTTC. Translating gives CATSDPPGRSQETQYF.

The J gene is TRBJ2-1, the V gene TRBV7-3, with 9 bases fitting TRBD1. The CDR3 contains 20 residues. V was pared by 4 bases and J by 1 base, with 17 bases of the junction left unmatched. CDR1 SGHTA and CDR2 FQGTGA come from the germline V gene. DNA of the CDR3: TGTGCCAGCAGCTCTTTAGGCTCGAGTTCCGGGACAGGGTCCTACAATGAGCAGTTCTTC. Protein sequence: CASSSLGSSSGTGSYNEQFF.

V and J are TRBV5-1 and TRBJ1-1; TRBD1 aligns across 8 bases. CDR3 length equals 15 residues. The germline V gene has CDR1 SGHRS and CDR2 YFSETQ. V was clipped by 7 bases and J by 0 bases; unmatched bases: 8. CDR3 in amino acids: CASGPRTGMNTEAFF. The CDR3 DNA sequence: TGCGCCAGCGGCCCCCGGACAGGGATGAACACTGAAGCTTTCTTT.

This sequence joins TRBV28 and TRBJ2-7; D remains unclear. Deletions cut 2 bases from V and 3 bases from J, with 14 bases between. CDR3 length: 15 amino acids. Germline values: CDR1 MDHEN, CDR2 SYDVKM. For the CDR3, the DNA is TGTGCCAGCAGTTTAAGGCCAAACTACGTCTACGAGCAGTACGTC. It encodes CASSLRPNYVYEQYV.

This chain links TRBV5-1 with TRBJ1-1; 11 positions match TRBD1. The V segment lost 4 bases and the J segment 6 bases; nucleotides outside the gene matches: 8. The germline gives CDR1 SGHRS, CDR2 YFSETQ. The CDR3 sequence is 15 residues long. CDR3 protein: CASSPRTGGVAEAFF. In DNA, the CDR3 is TGCGCCAGCAGCCCCCGGACAGGGGGCGTCGCTGAAGCTTTCTTT.

V usage is TRBV12-3 or TRBV12-4 and J usage is TRBJ1-6; D is unresolved. The CDR3 has 12 residues. Trimming removed 3 bases from V and 11 bases from J, with 8 bases in between. CDR3 nucleotide sequence: TGTGCCAGCAGTTTGTTGCGGACACCCCTCCACTTT. This encodes CASSLLRTPLHF.

This clone was observed a few times. The genes are TRBV5-1 and TRBJ1-5, with a weak D call TRBD1 (6 bases). CDR3 length: 14 amino acids. From germline, CDR1 is SGHRS and CDR2 YFSETQ. Trimming removed 4 bases at V and 5 bases at J, with 13 bases between. The CDR3: CASSAGGADQPQHF. The CDR3 region has the DNA TGCGCCAGCAGCGCGGGGGGGGCAGATCAGCCCCAGCATTTT.

This rearrangement joins TRBV19 to TRBJ2-2; 8 positions match TRBD2. Germline CDR1 LNHDA, CDR2 SQIVND (reference sequence). V lost 7 bases to trimming and J lost 7 bases; unmatched junction nucleotides: 5. The CDR3 runs 13 residues. The DNA for the CDR3 is TGTGCCAGTACCCGGACTAGCCTCGGGGAGCTGTTTTTT. The encoded protein is CASTRTSLGELFF. Drawing the rest from reference TRBV19 and TRBJ2-2, the complete variable domain is DGGITQSPKYLFRKEGQNVTLSCEQNLNHDAMYWYRQDPGQGLRLIYYSQIVNDFQKGDIAEGYSVSREKKESFPLTVTSAQKNPTAFYLCASTRTSLGELFFGEGSRLTVL.

Note on this clone: A read error may produce the germline difference seen at one junction end. V and J are TRBV28 and TRBJ2-5; 8 bases are a match to TRBD1. Looked up from germline, CDR1 is MDHEN and CDR2 is SYDVKM. The CDR3 loop spans 17 amino acids. The CDR3 sequence is CASSFPIRGPSQETQYF. The DNA of the CDR3 is TGTGCCAGTAGTTTCCCAATCAGGGGGCCGTCCCAAGAGACCCAGTACTTC.

The rearrangement links TRBV1 to TRBJ2-7; the table assigns TRBD2, which was not confirmed against the DNA. TRBV1 is a pseudogene segment. This CDR3 contains 16 residues. CDR3 in amino acids: CTSSPSWREIRYEQYV. CDR3 DNA: TGCACCAGCAGCCCGAGCTGGCGGGAGATTCGCTACGAGCAGTACGTC.

This chain connects TRBV15 to TRBJ1-5; 7 bases are a match to TRBD1. This CDR3 contains 19 residues. Germline trimming cut 1 base from V and 0 bases from J; bases unmatched to any gene: 12. The germline V gene encodes CDR1 LNHNV and CDR2 YYDKDF (reference sequence). Here the CDR3 DNA reads TGTGCCACCAGCAGAGCCCGCGGGGTGGGGACAGATAGCAATCAGCCCCAGCATTTT. It translates to CATSRARGVGTDSNQPQHF.

This clone was detected only a few times. The rearrangement joins TRBV9 to TRBJ1-2, with 9 positions matching TRBD1. The CDR3 length is 10 residues. Germline lookup yields CDR1 SGDLS and CDR2 YYNGEE. The V segment lost 7 bases and the J segment 10 bases; nucleotides outside the gene matches: 2. DNA of the CDR3: TGTGCCAGCCGGGACAGGGTCTACACCTTC. It is translated as CASRDRVYTF.

This clone was seen a single time. The gene calls are TRBV27 and TRBJ2-7, with TRBD1 matching 7 bases. V lost 5 bases and J lost 3; bases outside the gene matches: 13. The CDR3 runs to 16 residues. Germline V gene lookup returns CDR1 MNHEY and CDR2 SMNVEV (reference sequence). The CDR3 spells CASSKRTGTAHYEQYF. Here the CDR3 DNA reads TGTGCCAGCAGTAAACGAACCGGGACAGCCCACTACGAGCAGTACTTC.

The chain joins TRBV7-9 to TRBJ1-1, with TRBD1 as a possible D gene (5 bases). V was clipped by 2 bases and J by 11 bases, with 18 bases between them. The CDR3 has 14 amino acids. Germline V gene lookup returns CDR1 SEHNR and CDR2 FQNEAQ (reference sequence). The CDR3 region has the DNA TGTGCCAGCAGCTTACCCTCAACTCAGGGAACGGCTTTCTTT. Translation gives CASSLPSTQGTAFF.

This clone has a handful of counts. The rearrangement links TRBV4-2 to TRBJ2-2; D uncertain. The CDR3 covers 13 residues. Trimming removed 1 base at V and 6 bases at J, with 6 bases between. CDR1 LGHNA and CDR2 YNFKEQ come from the germline V gene. CDR3 in amino acids: CASSQGDSGELFF. CDR3 coding DNA: TGTGCCAGCAGCCAAGGAGATTCCGGGGAGCTGTTTTTT.

This clone was observed once. V is TRBV19 and J is TRBJ1-2; perhaps TRBD1 as D (6 bases). With 4 bases removed from V and 2 bases from J, the gap between germline ends came to 11 bases. In germline, CDR1 is LNHDA, CDR2 SQIVND (reference sequence). This CDR3 spans 14 amino acids. The CDR3 region is CASSTTGWNYGYTF. Written as DNA, the CDR3 is TGTGCCAGTAGTACTACAGGGTGGAACTATGGCTACACCTTC.

This clone occurred a few times. The sample has other DNA sequences that encode this CDR3 too. CDR3 coding DNA: TGTGCCAGCAGTTCGGGGGCCTACAATGAGCAGTTCTTC. This encodes CASSSGAYNEQFF. The chain joins TRBV28 to TRBJ2-1, with a possible D match to TRBD2 (6 bases). Germline V gene lookup returns CDR1 MDHEN and CDR2 SYDVKM. The CDR3 loop spans 13 amino acids. Trimming took 4 bases from V and 2 from J, leaving 6 bases between them.

The V and J genes are TRBV2 and TRBJ1-6; D is possibly TRBD1 (5 bases). Deletions cut 5 bases from V and 8 bases from J, with 10 bases between. This CDR3 is built from 13 residues. CDR1 and CDR2 (germline): SNHLY, FYNNEI. CDR3 sequence: CASSPGWYSPLHF. Here the CDR3 DNA reads TGTGCCAGCAGTCCAGGGTGGTATTCACCCCTCCACTTT. Variable domain in full (rest from reference TRBV2 and TRBJ1-6): EPEVTQTPSHQVTQMGQEVILRCVPISNHLYFYWYRQILGQKVEFLVSFYNNEISEKSEIFDDQFSVERPDGSNFTLKIRSTKLEDSAMYFCASSPGWYSPLHFGNGTRLTVT.

The chain is built from TRBV5-1 and TRBJ2-1; 10 bases are a match to TRBD2. CDR3 length: 15 residues. The V gene's germline CDR1 is SGHRS and CDR2 YFSETQ. V trimming: 4 bases; J trimming: 9 bases; junction bases outside the gene matches: 10. The CDR3 spells CASSIISGGNGEQFF. The CDR3 DNA follows: TGCGCCAGCAGCATCATTAGCGGGGGGAACGGTGAGCAGTTCTTC.

The rearrangement uses TRBV4-1 and TRBJ1-5; 9 nucleotides align to TRBD1. The junction had 4 bases not matched to a gene; V was cut back by 1 base and J by 6 bases. The CDR3 length is 15 residues. CDR1 is MGHRA and CDR2 is YSYEKL in the germline V gene. This chain's CDR3 is CASSQGAQGAQPQHF. DNA of the CDR3: TGCGCCAGCAGCCAAGGTGCACAGGGGGCTCAGCCCCAGCATTTT.

This clone was counted between two and nine times. The same CDR3 arises from other DNA sequences in this sample as well. The chain is built from TRBV7-9 and TRBJ2-2; D is unresolved. Germline CDR1 reads SEHNR; CDR2 reads FQNEAQ (reference sequence). V was pared by 5 bases and J by 3 bases, with 4 bases between. This CDR3 spans 12 amino acids. The CDR3 region has the DNA TGTGCCAGCAGCCGGGACACCGGGGAGCTGTTTTTT. This encodes CASSRDTGELFF.

This clone occurred a few times. V and J are TRBV7-9 and TRBJ2-7; D is perhaps TRBD1 (6 bases). This CDR3 is built from 13 residues. Germline V gene data show CDR1 as SEHNR and CDR2 as FQNEAQ (reference sequence). V was pared by 3 bases and J by 4 bases, with 10 bases between. Here the CDR3 reads CASSLTGQYEQYV. CDR3 nucleotides: TGTGCCAGCAGCTTGACAGGTCAATACGAGCAGTACGTC.

This clone came up once. The chain has TRBV5-1 and TRBJ2-2, with 9 bases that match TRBD2. Germline V CDR1 and CDR2: SGHRS, YFSETQ. The trim removed 3 bases at V and 3 bases at J, leaving 9 bases unmatched. This CDR3 is 17 amino acids long. This CDR3 is CASSSVAGALDTGELFF. The CDR3 DNA reads as TGCGCCAGCAGCTCAGTAGCGGGAGCTTTGGACACCGGGGAGCTGTTTTTT.

This chain uses TRBV24-1 with TRBJ1-1, with a tentative D call TRBD1 (6 bases). V gave up 7 bases and J gave up 0 bases, with 14 bases separating them. The length of the CDR3 is 15 residues. Germline V gene data show CDR1 as KGHDR and CDR2 as SFDVKD. CDR3 protein: CATRGQRDMNTEAFF. The CDR3 nucleotides read TGTGCCACCAGGGGCCAGAGGGACATGAACACTGAAGCTTTCTTT.

The chain carries TRBV7-3 and TRBJ2-6; D might be TRBD2 (5 bases). Germline CDR1 is SGHTA and CDR2 is FQGTGA. The V gene lost 5 bases and the J gene lost 0 bases, with 11 bases spanning the gap. This CDR3 is built from 16 residues. This chain's CDR3 is CASSPLGNSGANVLTF. For the CDR3, the DNA is TGTGCCAGCAGCCCCCTCGGGAACTCTGGGGCCAACGTCCTGACTTTC.